This T cell receptor beta chain was identified in a study of shared clonotypes between healthy human individuals. Produced via immunoSEQ multiplex PCR; TCRdb's table is partial and in-frame only. The profile shows under 2.5 million clones, just under 95% of them singletons. The CDR3 has 15 residues. Germline assignment: CDR1 KGHSH and CDR2 LQKENI. The V and J ends lost 4 bases and 7 bases respectively, with 16 bases between them. As regards this clone: The target antigen is unknown.

Regarding the study as a whole: Only blood was sampled, and tissue TCR repertoires likely differ from blood ones. Several donors shared around 5% of their naive CD4 clonotypes. Among non-shared clonotypes, generation probabilities were lower than among those shared by all four donors.

Input material: naive CD4+ T cells from PBMCs. Specified subset: CD45RA+ positively selected. The TCR comes from a man between 18 and 35 years old in good health. Some clones in this sample may be carry-over from other donors' samples. The chain links TRBV18 to TRBJ1-4; possibly TRBD1 for D (5 bases). In DNA form, the CDR3 reads TGTGCCAGCTCACACTTCAGGGAAGAGAGTGAAAAACTGTTTTTT. This translates into CASSHFREESEKLFF.